Here is one TCR beta chain with its context. What it binds is not known. The data stem from a study of CD8 T cells in Susac syndrome. Reverse transcription of about 0.45 to 1 ug RNA was carried out with random hexamers. TCRdb re-called the immunoSEQ multiplex PCR reads with MiXCR, one entry per CDR3 protein. The table records about 150,000 distinct CDR3 sequences, approximately 94% of them present only once. Study-wide results and limits: As the study acknowledged, the number of individuals in its TCR sequencing and HLA analysis was relatively small.

Sequencing of TCR beta covered CD8+ and CD4+ T cells obtained from blood. Trimming cost V 6 bases and J 4 bases, with 14 bases left between them. The CDR3 covers 13 residues. Germline V gene data show CDR1 as SGHRS and CDR2 as YFSETQ. The receptor comes from a human donor in good health. The gene calls are TRBV5-1 and TRBJ2-7; maybe TRBD1 (6 bases). The sequenced sample was CD4+ T cells from PBMCs. For the CDR3, the DNA is TGCGCCAGCAAAAGGACAGATCGATACGAGCAGTACTTC. Amino acids: CASKRTDRYEQYF.